This T cell receptor beta chain originates from a study of T cells in Graves' hyperthyroidism and ophthalmopathy (dated by TCRdb to the late 2010s). For context, the study as a whole: Peripheral blood was sampled at the time of initial diagnosis, prior to any treatment. The 90 or so discovery patients were randomly split 7:3 into training and test sets. To identify distinguishing TCR V-J signatures, a discovery cohort of around 98 patients was used, comprising 40 to 45 with Graves' ophthalmopathy and around 57 with stable Graves' hyperthyroidism. Following sampling, methimazole starting at 30 mg daily was given to hyperthyroidism patients, and high-dose intravenous methylprednisolone was given to ophthalmopathy patients. According to the paper, TCR Vbeta CDR3 sequencing was carried out on more than 120 peripheral blood samples, which came from about 45 ophthalmopathy, 80 or so hyperthyroidism and roughly 17 progressor patients. In over five Graves' hyperthyroidism patients, the study also compared T-cell repertoires from thyroid tissue with T-cell repertoires from blood. Prospective prediction of ophthalmopathy was tested in an independent validation cohort of approximately 19 hyperthyroidism patients and around 16 patients who later progressed to ophthalmopathy. General study outcomes and caveats: Sample size was not statistically predetermined, and blinding of investigators to group allocation was not performed. In validation, the model predicted progression to ophthalmopathy a median of 6.5 months before onset, with approximately 70% sensitivity and just under 75% specificity. Ophthalmopathy was separated from stable hyperthyroidism by a 13 V-J signature model, with over 85% sensitivity and approximately 84% specificity obtained in cross-validation and 80%/75% obtained in testing. Blood samples also contained most of the expanded thyroid clonotypes (frequency above 0.001), which suggests that blood repertoires may reflect thyroid immune responses.

Graves' hyperthyroidism was defined as stable when no progression to ophthalmopathy occurred over 18 months of follow-up. Hyperthyroidism patients were newly diagnosed, had a disease duration of under 2 months, and were aged 18 to 65 years. Exclusion was applied to patients with uncontrolled infections, other autoimmune diseases, pregnancy or lactation. Diagnoses were established on the basis of clinical symptoms, serum thyroxine and TRAb, thyroid ultrasound, and orbital computed tomography. Ficoll-Paque density gradient centrifugation was used to isolate PBMCs from about 10 ml of fresh peripheral blood. Trizol reagent was used to extract total RNA, and RNA quality was then checked on an Agilent 2100 Bioanalyzer. The CDR3 covers 18 residues, taking in both the cysteine and the phenylalanine. Just the 54-base CDR3 DNA is kept, in frame starting at base 1. CDR1 and CDR2, per the germline V gene, are SGHTA and FQGNSA. Deletion took 4 bases off V and 2 bases off J, with a span of 22 bases between the germline ends.

Amplification of TCR beta CDR3 regions was carried out from RNA transcripts. The TCR CDR3 was subjected to a first round of RT-PCR using the HTBI primer set and the Qiagen OneStep RT-PCR kit. Libraries were constructed in a second round of multiplex PCR, after which size selection and purification were performed. The libraries were sequenced on an Illumina HiSeq2000 using paired-end 100 bp reads. Per the original workflow: SOAPnuke was used to process the raw data, removing reads that contained adapters or uncalled bases, had a mean Phred below 15, or lacked an exact match to the constant primer or identifier. COPE v1.2.5 was used to merge the high-quality paired reads, and each unique nucleotide sequence was defined as a clonotype. Clonotypes were aligned to IMGT TRBV, TRBD and TRBJ reference segments using MiTCR v1.1. Only V-J combinations with frequency above 0.0001, covering roughly 99% of repertoires, were analysed. A TCS score was defined as the ratio of F50 (clonal expansion) to E x V (chaos), with BLOSUM62-based TCRdist applied between CDR3 peptides within each V-J. Welch's t-statistics and random forest reduced fewer than 550 V-J features to under 15, which were used in a naive Bayes classifier (R e1071). The public reads were quality trimmed at Q25 with fastp and then assembled into clones with MiXCR by TCRdb, keeping productive beta chains. Every entry covers one CDR3 protein and lists the most common genes and DNA from its rows. It is TCRdb's table, rather than the study itself, that gives the V and J calls and clone size. The sample table contains approximately 710,000 distinct CDR3 sequences; only one count was recorded for approximately 15% of them. Roughly 15% of the sample rests with the top ten.

Note on this clonotype: This clone's antigen is unknown. There are no base qualities to consult, and no much larger clone falls within one base.

The sequenced material came from blood. This chain is built from TRBV7-2 and TRBJ2-3; TRBD2 might be the D gene, on 5 matching bases. This sequence was found in a man between 45 and 60 years old with Graves' hyperthyroidism. The CDR3 protein is CASSYQSVSGTTTDTQYF. The DNA sequence reads TGTGCCAGCAGCTACCAATCGGTTTCGGGAACGACCACAGATACGCAGTATTTT.